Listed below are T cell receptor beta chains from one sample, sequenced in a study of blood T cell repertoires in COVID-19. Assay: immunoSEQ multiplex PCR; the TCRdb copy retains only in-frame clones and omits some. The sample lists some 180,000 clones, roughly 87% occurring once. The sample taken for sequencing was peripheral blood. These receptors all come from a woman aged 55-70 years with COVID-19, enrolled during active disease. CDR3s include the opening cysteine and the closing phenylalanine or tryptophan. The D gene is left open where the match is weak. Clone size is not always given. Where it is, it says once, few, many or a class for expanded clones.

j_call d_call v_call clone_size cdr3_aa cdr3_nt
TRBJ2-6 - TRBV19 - CASRKTGPGANVLTF TGTGCCAGTAGGAAAACAGGGCCTGGGGCCAACGTCCTGACTTTC
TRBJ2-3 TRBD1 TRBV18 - CASSPPGTGATDTQYF TGTGCCAGCTCACCACCGGGGACAGGGGCCACAGATACGCAGTATTTT
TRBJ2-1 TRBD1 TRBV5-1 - CASSAGTGPGNEQFF TGCGCCAGCAGCGCCGGGACAGGCCCGGGAAATGAGCAGTTCTTC
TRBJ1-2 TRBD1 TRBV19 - CASSIPGTADYGYTF TGTGCCAGTAGTATACCCGGGACAGCAGACTATGGCTACACCTTC
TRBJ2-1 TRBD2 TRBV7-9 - CASSLGTSVHNEQFF TGTGCCAGCAGCTTAGGGACTAGCGTCCACAATGAGCAGTTCTTC
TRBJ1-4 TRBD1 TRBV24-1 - CATSDPGQGACEKLFF TGTGCCACCAGTGATCCAGGACAGGGGGCTTGTGAAAAACTGTTTTTT
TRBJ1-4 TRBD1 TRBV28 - CASSRQGAREKLFF TGTGCCAGCAGCAGACAGGGTGCCCGGGAAAAACTGTTTTTT
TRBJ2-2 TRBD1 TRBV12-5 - CASGLLTGGGTGELFF TGTGCTAGTGGTTTGCTTACAGGGGGAGGCACCGGGGAGCTGTTTTTT
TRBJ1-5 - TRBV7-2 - CASSPQGYNQPQHF TGTGCCAGCAGCCCCCAGGGCTACAATCAGCCCCAGCATTTT
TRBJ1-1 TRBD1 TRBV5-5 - CASSLSPGGRAFF TGTGCCAGCAGCTTGTCGCCAGGGGGGAGGGCTTTCTTT
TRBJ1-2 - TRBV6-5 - CASSQMMGQRGYTF TGTGCCAGCAGTCAGATGATGGGACAACGTGGCTACACCTTC
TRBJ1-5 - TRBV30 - CAWSGGGHQPQHF TGTGCCTGGAGTGGGGGGGGCCATCAGCCCCAGCATTTT
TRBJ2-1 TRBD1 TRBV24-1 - CATSDLPDRASYNEQFF TGTGCCACCAGTGATTTGCCAGACAGGGCGTCTTACAATGAGCAGTTCTTC
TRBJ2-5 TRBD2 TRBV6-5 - CASSWGEREWETQYF TGTGCCAGCAGTTGGGGGGAGCGGGAGTGGGAGACCCAGTACTTC
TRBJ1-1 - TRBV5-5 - CASSLAAQGNTEAFF TGTGCCAGCAGCTTGGCCGCTCAGGGTAACACTGAAGCTTTCTTT
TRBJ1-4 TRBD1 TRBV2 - CASSEPQGGSEKLFF TGTGCCAGCAGTGAACCCCAGGGGGGTTCGGAAAAACTGTTTTTT
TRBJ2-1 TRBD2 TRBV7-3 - CASSLAGVGYNEQFF TGTGCCAGCAGCTTAGCGGGAGTTGGGTACAATGAGCAGTTCTTC
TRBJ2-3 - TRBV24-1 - CATRRRMQARPRPTDTQYF TGTGCCACCAGGCGTCGTATGCAGGCCCGCCCGCGCCCCACAGATACGCAGTATTTT
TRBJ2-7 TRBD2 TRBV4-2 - CASSPGGLVGEQYF TGTGCCAGCAGCCCGGGGGGACTAGTGGGCGAGCAGTACTTC
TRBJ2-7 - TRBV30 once CAWAEVGRREQYF TGTGCCTGGGCGGAGGTCGGACGGAGGGAGCAGTACTTC
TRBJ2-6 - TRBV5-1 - CASSLPGTGANVLTF TGCGCCAGCAGCTTGCCGGGGACTGGGGCCAACGTCCTGACTTTC
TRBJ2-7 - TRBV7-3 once CASSLNSATGYEQYF TGTGCCAGCAGCTTAAATTCTGCGACGGGCTACGAGCAGTACTTC
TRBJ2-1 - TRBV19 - CASSIKAGGLGEQFF TGTGCCAGTAGTATAAAGGCAGGAGGGCTGGGGGAGCAGTTCTTC